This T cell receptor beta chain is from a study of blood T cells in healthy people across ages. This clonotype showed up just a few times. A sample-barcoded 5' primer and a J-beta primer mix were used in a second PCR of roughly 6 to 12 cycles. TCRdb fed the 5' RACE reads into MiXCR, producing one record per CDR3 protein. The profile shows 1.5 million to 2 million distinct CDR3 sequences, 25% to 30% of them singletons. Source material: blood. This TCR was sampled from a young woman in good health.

CDR3 sequence (DNA): TGCAGTGCTAGAAGGGTAGGCGCTGGAAACACCATATATTTT. Translating it yields CSARRVGAGNTIYF. The rearrangement links TRBV20-1 to TRBJ1-3; the D is unclear. V lost 2 bases and J 2 bases, leaving 10 bases between the germline ends. This CDR3 has 14 amino acids. The germline CDR1 and CDR2 sequences are DFQATT and SNEGSKA (reference sequence).